This T cell receptor (beta chain) came from a study of blood T cell repertoires in COVID-19. The repertoire was sequenced with immunoSEQ multiplex PCR; TCRdb's copy has only in-frame clones and lacks some. The sample records about 220,000 clones, 70% to 85% being singletons. V lost 4 bases to trimming and J lost 3 bases, with 9 bases between them. The CDR3 consists of 13 residues. Germline lookup yields CDR1 SGHTA and CDR2 FQGNSA. The receptor comes from a woman aged 55-70 years who had recovered from COVID-19. The material sequenced was PBMCs or T cells enriched from blood (not recorded which). The rearrangement links TRBV7-2 to TRBJ2-5; the D gene is possibly TRBD1 (6 bases). CDR3 loop: CASSSNREETQYF. The DNA of the CDR3 is TGTGCCAGCAGCTCGAACAGGGAAGAGACCCAGTACTTC. Based on the CDR3 plus reference TRBV7-2 and TRBJ2-5, the full variable domain is GAGVSQSPSNKVTEKGKDVELRCDPISGHTALYWYRQSLGQGLEFLIYFQGNSAPDKSGLPSDRFSAERTGGSVSTLTIQRTQQEDSAVYLCASSSNREETQYFGPGTRLLVL.